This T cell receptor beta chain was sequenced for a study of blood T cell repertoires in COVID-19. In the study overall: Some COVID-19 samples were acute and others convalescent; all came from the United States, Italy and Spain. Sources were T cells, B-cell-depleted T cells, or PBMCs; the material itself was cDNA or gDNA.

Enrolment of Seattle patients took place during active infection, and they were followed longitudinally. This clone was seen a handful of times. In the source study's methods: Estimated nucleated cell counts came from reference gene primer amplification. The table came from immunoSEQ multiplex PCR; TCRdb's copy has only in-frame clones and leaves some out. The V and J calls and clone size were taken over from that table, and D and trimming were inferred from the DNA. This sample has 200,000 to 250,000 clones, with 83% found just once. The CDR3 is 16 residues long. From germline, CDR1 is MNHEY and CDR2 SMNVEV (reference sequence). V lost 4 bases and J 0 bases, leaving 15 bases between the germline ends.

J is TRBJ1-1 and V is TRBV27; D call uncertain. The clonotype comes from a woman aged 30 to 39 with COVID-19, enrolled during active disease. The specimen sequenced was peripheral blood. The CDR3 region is CASSWFPTAMNTEAFF. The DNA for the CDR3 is TGTGCCAGCAGTTGGTTCCCAACAGCTATGAACACTGAAGCTTTCTTT.